The following is a T cell receptor beta chain sequence with its context. Its antigen is currently unknown. Relative to the germline gene, one junction end is altered; a read error may explain this. CDR3 size: 19 residues. The germline V gene has CDR1 SGHVS and CDR2 FQNEAQ. The sample originates from a study of cytomegalovirus exposure and HLA in healthy donors. Study-wide points: Across donors, most TCRs were seen rarely, yet some public ones were widespread.

The PCR had 60 Vbeta and 13 Jbeta primers. Method: immunoSEQ multiplex PCR; TCRdb's copy keeps in-frame clones and lacks some. Its listing shows some 200,000 clones. The clonotype was recovered from a boy younger than 18 in good health and CMV-seronegative. Sequencing was carried out using PBMCs. V usage is TRBV7-8 and J usage is TRBJ1-5; the match to TRBD1 covers 8 bases. The CDR3 here is CAGSPTGGALGYSNQPQHF. The DNA for the CDR3 is TGTGCCGGCAGCCCCACAGGGGGGGCGTTAGGGTATAGCAATCAGCCCCAGCATTTT.